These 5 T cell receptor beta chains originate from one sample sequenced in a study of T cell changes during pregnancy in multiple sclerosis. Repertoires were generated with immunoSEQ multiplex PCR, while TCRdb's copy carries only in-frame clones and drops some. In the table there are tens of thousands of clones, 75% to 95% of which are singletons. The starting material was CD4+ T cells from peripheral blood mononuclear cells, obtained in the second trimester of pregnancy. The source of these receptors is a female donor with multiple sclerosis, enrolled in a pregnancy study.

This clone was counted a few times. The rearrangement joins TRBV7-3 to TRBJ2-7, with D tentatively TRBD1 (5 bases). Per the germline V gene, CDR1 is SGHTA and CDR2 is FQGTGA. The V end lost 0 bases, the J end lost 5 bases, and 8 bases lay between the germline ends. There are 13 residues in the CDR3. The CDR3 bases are TGTGCCAGCAGCTTAACCAGGGTAGACGAGCAGTACTTC. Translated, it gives CASSLTRVDEQYF.

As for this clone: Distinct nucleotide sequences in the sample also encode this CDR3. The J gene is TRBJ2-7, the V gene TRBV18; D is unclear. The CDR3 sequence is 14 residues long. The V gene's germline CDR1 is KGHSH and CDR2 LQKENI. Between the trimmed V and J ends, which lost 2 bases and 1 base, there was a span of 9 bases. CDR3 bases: TGTGCCAGCTCACCAGGAACCGGGTCCTACGAGCAGTACTTC. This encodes CASSPGTGSYEQYF.

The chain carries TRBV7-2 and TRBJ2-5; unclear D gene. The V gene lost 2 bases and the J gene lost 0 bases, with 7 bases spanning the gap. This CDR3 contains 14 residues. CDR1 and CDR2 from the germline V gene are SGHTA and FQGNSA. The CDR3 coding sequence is TGTGCCAGCAGCTTACGGAGTAACCAAGAGACCCAGTACTTC. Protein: CASSLRSNQETQYF.

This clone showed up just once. CDR3 coding DNA: TGTGCCAGCAGCTTGATCGCGGGGGGGCTCTCAGATACGCAGTATTTT. The encoded protein is CASSLIAGGLSDTQYF. V usage is TRBV7-3 and J usage is TRBJ2-3, with TRBD2 identical over 9 bases. The CDR3 contains 16 residues. The germline CDR1 and CDR2 sequences are SGHTA and FQGTGA. The J segment lost 4 bases and the V segment lost 3 bases, leaving 8 bases of the junction unmatched. Using reference TRBV7-3 and TRBJ2-3 for the parts outside the CDR3, the full variable domain is GAGVSQTPSNKVTEKGKYVELRCDPISGHTALYWYRQSLGQGPEFLIYFQGTGAADDSGLPNDRFFAVRPEGSVSTLKIQRTERGDSAVYLCASSLIAGGLSDTQYFGPGTRLTVL.

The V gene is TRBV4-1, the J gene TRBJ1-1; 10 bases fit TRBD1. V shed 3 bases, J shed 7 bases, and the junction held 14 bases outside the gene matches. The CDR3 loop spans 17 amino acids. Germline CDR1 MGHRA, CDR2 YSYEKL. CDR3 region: CASSQTSRDRGGGEAFF. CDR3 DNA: TGCGCCAGCAGCCAGACGAGTCGGGACAGGGGAGGCGGTGAAGCTTTCTTT.